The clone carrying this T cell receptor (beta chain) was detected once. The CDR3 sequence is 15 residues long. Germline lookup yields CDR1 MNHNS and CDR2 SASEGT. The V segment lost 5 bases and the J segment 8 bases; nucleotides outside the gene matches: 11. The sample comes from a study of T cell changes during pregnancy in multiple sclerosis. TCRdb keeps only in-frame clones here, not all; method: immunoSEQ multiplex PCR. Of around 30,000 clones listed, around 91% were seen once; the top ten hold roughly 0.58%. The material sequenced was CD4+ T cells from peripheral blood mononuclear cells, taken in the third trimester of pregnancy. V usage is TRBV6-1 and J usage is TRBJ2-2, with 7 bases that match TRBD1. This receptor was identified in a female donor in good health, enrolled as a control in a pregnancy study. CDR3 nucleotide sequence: TGTGCCAGCAGTTTCCACACCAGGGGGTTTGGGGAGCTGTTTTTT. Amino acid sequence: CASSFHTRGFGELFF.